What follows describes a single T cell receptor (beta chain). Its target is not known. This specimen belongs to a study of shared clonotypes between healthy human individuals. Turning to the study itself: A couple of female and a few male donors aged 18 to 49 were enrolled. Whole-study results and caveats: Against clonotypes common to all four donors, non-shared ones had lower generation probabilities. Richness estimates generally favored naive over memory subsets.

Germline CDR1 is MNHNY and CDR2 is SVGAGI (reference sequence). The V segment lost 8 bases and the J segment 0 bases; nucleotides outside the gene matches: 8. The CDR3 consists of 16 residues. Authors' data handling: ImmunoSEQ junction-only sequences lacked quality scores, so their filtering differed. This table comes from immunoSEQ multiplex PCR, and its TCRdb copy is limited to in-frame clones, with some not included. V and J calls and clone size are copied from that table; D and trimming were computed from the DNA. The table records 2 million to 2.5 million clones, 93% of them present only once. Sequenced material: naive CD4+ T cells from PBMCs. The subset: CD45RA+ positively selected. The chain links TRBV6-6 to TRBJ1-5; 9 nucleotides align to TRBD1. This receptor was obtained from a man aged 18 to 29 in good health. Some clones in this sample may be carry-over from other donors' samples. The CDR3 nucleotides are TGTGCCAGCCTGGACAGGGGTCGTGGTAGCAATCAGCCCCAGCATTTT. Translation gives CASLDRGRGSNQPQHF.